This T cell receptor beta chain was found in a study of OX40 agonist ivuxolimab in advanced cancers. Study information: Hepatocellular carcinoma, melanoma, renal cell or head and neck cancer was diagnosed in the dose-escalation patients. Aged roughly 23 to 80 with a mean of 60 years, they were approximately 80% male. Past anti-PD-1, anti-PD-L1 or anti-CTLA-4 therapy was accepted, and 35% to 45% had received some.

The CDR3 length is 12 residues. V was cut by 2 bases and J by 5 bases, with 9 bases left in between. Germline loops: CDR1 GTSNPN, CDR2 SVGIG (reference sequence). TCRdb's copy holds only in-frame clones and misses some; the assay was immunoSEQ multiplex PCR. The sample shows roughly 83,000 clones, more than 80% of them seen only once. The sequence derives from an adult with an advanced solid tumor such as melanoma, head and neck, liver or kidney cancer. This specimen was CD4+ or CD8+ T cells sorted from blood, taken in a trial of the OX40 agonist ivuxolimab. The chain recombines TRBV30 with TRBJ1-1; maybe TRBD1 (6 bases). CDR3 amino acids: CAWSIQGTEAFF. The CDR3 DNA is TGTGCCTGGAGTATCCAGGGGACTGAAGCTTTCTTT.